Reported below is one T cell receptor beta chain. What this receptor recognizes is not known. No base quality information exists; no much larger clone differs at one position. Genomic DNA was extracted from sorted cells for sequencing of the TCRbeta CDR3 region. TCRbeta CDR3 regions were sequenced using the immunoSEQ Assay. Here the immuneACCESS table is served through TCRdb, limited to in-frame sequences with V and J called. Missing clones are a known gap in these copies; in checked studies unresolved V genes cover under half, and the rest lacks a known reason. For this sample there are under 70,000 clones; more than 90% appear just once. The top ten hold 0.55% to 0.8% of the sample. This specimen comes from a study of OX40 agonist ivuxolimab in advanced cancers. Study-level background: Ivuxolimab was an agonistic, fully human IgG2 monoclonal antibody directed against OX40 (CD134), a costimulatory receptor. The dose-escalation cohort was over 70% male with a mean age of approximately 60 years, ranging from about 20 to 80. Of the approximately 50 patients in dose escalation, 19 had hepatocellular carcinoma, some 15 had melanoma, 9 had renal cell carcinoma and 9 had head and neck cancer. Prior anti-PD-1, anti-PD-L1 or anti-CTLA-4 therapy was permitted, and checkpoint inhibitors had been received by roughly 42% of dose-escalation patients. The point of sequencing TCRbeta in the periphery was to test whether ivuxolimab changed TCR sequence diversity and drove clonal T-cell expansion. Intravenous ivuxolimab was administered to patients every 2 weeks at six dose levels: 0.01, 0.1, 0.3, 1.5, 3 and 10 mg/kg. Partial responses were achieved by three dose-escalation patients, of whom one had hepatocellular carcinoma and two had cutaneous melanoma. The paper covers the monotherapy dose-escalation part of the phase I ivuxolimab trial, which included N of about 56 patients.

Broader findings and caveats from the paper: In the 0.1-3.0 mg/kg groups, partial responders were among the patients with the lowest normalized peripheral clonal expansion, particularly in CD8+ T cells. Clonal expansion of both CD4+ and CD8+ blood T cells was observed from baseline to week 6 at doses 0.1 to 3.0 mg/kg. Which antigens the clonally expanded peripheral T cells were specific for was not determined. Low levels of normalized T-cell clonal expansion were also shown by some nonresponding patients. After ivuxolimab, expanded clones were on average more numerous among CD8+ T cells than among CD4+ T cells.

V loses 4 bases of germline sequence and J loses 4 bases, and the interval between the two ends is 11 bases. CDR1 SGHRS and CDR2 YFSETQ are derived from the germline V gene. The CDR3, cysteine through phenylalanine, is 13 amino acids long. The kept DNA is CDR3 alone, 39 bases in frame from the first base. Patients with a history of autoimmune disease or receiving systemic immunosuppression were excluded from the trial. Peripheral blood for TCR sequencing was collected from all dose cohorts at baseline, on cycle 4 day 1, and on cycle 7 day 1. Samples came from an open-label, multicenter, first-in-human phase I dose-escalation trial of ivuxolimab. Adults with locally advanced or metastatic melanoma, renal cell carcinoma, hepatocellular carcinoma or head and neck squamous cell carcinoma were enrolled in the trial. CD4+ and CD8+ T cells were sorted separately from peripheral blood before TCR sequencing.

The chain was built from TRBV5-1 and TRBJ1-2, with no D gene named confidently. The sample in question was CD4+ or CD8+ T cells sorted from blood, obtained in a trial of the OX40 agonist ivuxolimab. This clonotype was obtained from an adult with an advanced solid tumor such as melanoma, head and neck, liver or kidney cancer. CDR3 protein: CASSTDGPYGYTF. The DNA sequence follows: TGCGCCAGCAGCACGGACGGACCCTATGGCTACACCTTC.